The entry below gives a single T cell receptor (beta chain) sequence along with its context. This clonotype turned up a few times. Its recognized antigen is unknown. No much larger clone is present one base from it, and per-base qualities are unavailable. Its CDR3 holds 13 amino acids, cysteine through phenylalanine. Only CDR3 DNA is held: 39 bases, read in frame from base 1. V has 6 bases trimmed and J has 3 bases trimmed; junction bases matching no gene number 3. CDR1 and CDR2 are read off the germline V gene as MGHDK and SYGVNS. Libraries were made using PCR. TCRdb names Illumina HiSeq 2500 as the instrument used. TCR library preparation used molecular barcoding, with unique molecular identifiers applied to normalize quantification of the TCRbeta repertoire. TCRdb took the public reads, trimmed them with fastp at Q25, ran MiXCR for clone calling and kept in-frame beta chains. Records with the same CDR3 protein are collapsed into one entry carrying the most frequent genes and DNA. The sample table shows around 440,000 distinct CDR3 sequences, and 15% to 20% are seen once. Around 30% of the sample goes to the ten largest clones.

These data originate in a study of T-cell reconstitution after alpha-beta-depleted transplantation in children (TCRdb year 2016). At the level of the whole study: The study quantitatively tracked T-cell immune reconstitution after TCRalphabeta/CD19-depleted allogeneic hematopoietic cell transplantation in children using TCR repertoire profiling. Study-level results and caveats: In some patients, high TCRbeta diversity at day 60 was attributed to recipient T cells and intrathymic progenitors that had survived conditioning. The apparently early recovery of alphabetaT-cell counts about two months after transplant reportedly depended on only several hundred rapidly expanded clones that came from non-depleted graft cells. Over subsequent months, a decline in hyperexpanded clone frequencies was noted, and after one year, T-cell counts and TCRbeta diversity were mostly ascribed to newly produced T cells.

This specimen's treatment or condition label, interpreted: allogeneic hematopoietic cell transplantation with graft depleted of TCRalphabeta T cells and CD19 B cells. The transplant recipients were children given TCRalphabeta/CD19-depleted allogeneic hematopoietic cell grafts. The specimen comprised PBMCs, mostly from graft donor cells, sampled 360 days after TCRalphabeta/CD19-depleted stem cell transplant. The V gene is TRBV25-1 and the J gene is TRBJ2-7, with 9 middle bases fitting TRBD1. This TCR derives from a boy less than two years old who had a stem cell transplant for Wiskott-Aldrich syndrome, so the T cells may come from the graft donor. The CDR3 amino acid sequence is: CASRGQGNYEQYF. The sequenced DNA is TGTGCCAGCAGAGGACAGGGGAACTACGAGCAGTACTTC.